The 7 T cell receptor beta chains presented below share a single source sample, sequenced in a study of blood T cell repertoires in COVID-19. Only in-frame clones appear in the TCRdb table, and some are missing; sequencing was by immunoSEQ multiplex PCR. The table shows just under 60,000 clones, with approximately 83% occurring only once. Sequenced sample: peripheral blood. Every receptor here comes from an elderly man with COVID-19, enrolled during active disease.

The rearrangement links TRBV7-3 to TRBJ1-5, with 7 bases lining up with TRBD1. There are 14 residues in the CDR3. Germline values: CDR1 SGHTA, CDR2 FQGTGA. Trimming cost V 5 bases and J 6 bases; bases outside gene matches: 7. The CDR3 is CASSGGGAFQPQHF. The CDR3 bases are TGTGCCAGCAGCGGAGGGGGCGCCTTTCAGCCCCAGCATTTT.

This clone has just a few counts. The chain combines TRBV19 with TRBJ1-5, with TRBD1 identical over 8 bases. Germline CDR1 and CDR2: LNHDA and SQIVND (reference sequence). This CDR3 region has 16 residues. Trimming at V came to 4 bases and at J to 8 bases, leaving 13 bases not matched to a gene. CDR3 nucleotides: TGTGCCAGTAGTACCCCGAGACAGGGGTACTGGGAGCCCCAGCATTTT. This gives the protein CASSTPRQGYWEPQHF.

The genes are TRBV18 and TRBJ2-7; D is possibly TRBD1 (5 bases). The CDR3 sequence is 13 residues long. CDR1 is KGHSH, CDR2 LQKENI, per germline. The germline V and J ends were trimmed by 2 bases and 0 bases, with 5 bases remaining between them. Written as DNA, the CDR3 is TGTGCCAGCTCACCAGACAGCTCCTACGAGCAGTACGTC. Its translation: CASSPDSSYEQYV.

V is TRBV6-2 or TRBV6-3 and J is TRBJ1-5, with TRBD1 as a possible D gene (5 bases). The CDR3 is 15 amino acids. V lost 5 bases, J lost 2 bases, and 13 bases lay in between. Per the germline V gene, CDR1 is MNHEY and CDR2 is SVGEGT. In DNA form, the CDR3 reads TGTGCCAGCAGTCCGTCAGGGATTCGCAATCAGCCCCAGCATTTT. Translation: CASSPSGIRNQPQHF.

V is TRBV5-6 and J is TRBJ1-5; 10 nucleotides match TRBD1. CDR1 and CDR2 from the germline V gene are SGHDT and YYEEEE. J gave up 5 bases and V 4 bases, and 9 bases lay outside the gene matches. The CDR3 covers 16 residues. The CDR3 here is CASSPHPGTGDQPQHF. The CDR3 DNA sequence: TGTGCCAGCAGCCCCCACCCCGGGACAGGGGATCAGCCCCAGCATTTT.

V gene TRBV6-6 combines with J gene TRBJ1-5, with a possible D match to TRBD1 (5 bases). Germline values: CDR1 MNHNY, CDR2 SVGAGI (reference sequence). Trimming took off 5 bases at V and 4 bases at J, with 27 bases between the two ends. This CDR3 is 19 amino acids long. CDR3 sequence (DNA): TGTGCCAGCAGTCAATCACGGGGCGGAGGGGATGGGGGGAATCAGCCCCAGCATTTT. Its translation is CASSQSRGGGDGGNQPQHF.

The rearrangement joins TRBV7-9 to TRBJ1-5; no clear D gene. Trimming pared 2 bases from V and 7 bases from J, leaving 9 bases between. This CDR3 contains 13 residues. Germline assignment: CDR1 SEHNR and CDR2 FQNEAQ (reference sequence). DNA of the CDR3: TGTGCCAGCAGCTTAAAGAGTTTCCAGCCCCAGCATTTT. Protein product: CASSLKSFQPQHF.